This entry lists 17 T cell receptor beta chains sequenced from one sample in a study of T cells in Graves' hyperthyroidism and ophthalmopathy. Using RNA transcripts as the source, TCR beta CDR3 regions were amplified. The HTBI set primed first-round TCR CDR3 RT-PCR. Each CDR3 protein gets one entry after TCRdb re-called the multiplex PCR reads with MiXCR. The sample has around 490,000 distinct CDR3 sequences, roughly 21% seen once. The specimen was blood. These receptors were collected from a middle-aged man with Graves' ophthalmopathy.

This clonotype appeared a few times. The chain carries TRBV5-4 and TRBJ1-2; D remains ambiguous. Trimming pared 4 bases from V and 7 bases from J, leaving 11 bases between. CDR1 and CDR2 (germline): SGHNT, YYREEE (reference sequence). The CDR3 is 12 amino acids. For the CDR3, the DNA is TGTGCCAGCAGCGTTGACGGGTTTGGCTACACCTTC. Translating gives CASSVDGFGYTF.

This clonotype was seen ten or more times. This rearrangement joins TRBV20-1 to TRBJ2-5; 10 bases fit TRBD1. The germline V gene has CDR1 DFQATT and CDR2 SNEGSKA (reference sequence). The V gene end was trimmed by 0 bases and the J gene end by 6 bases; junction bases not matched to a gene: 4. The CDR3 runs 14 residues. CDR3 sequence reads: CSARDMDRGKTQYF. The CDR3 DNA reads TGCAGTGCTAGAGATATGGACAGGGGGAAGACCCAGTACTTC.

This sequence joins TRBV29-1 and TRBJ2-5, with D unresolved. Trimming took off 7 bases at V and 2 bases at J, with 8 bases between the two ends. This CDR3 is built from 11 residues. From germline, CDR1 is SQVTM and CDR2 ANQGSEA. The chain's CDR3 is CSGLLQETQYF. DNA of the CDR3: TGCAGCGGATTGTTACAAGAGACCCAGTACTTC.

This clonotype has only a few counts. The V call is TRBV4-1, the J call TRBJ2-4; maybe TRBD1 (5 bases). Germline loops: CDR1 MGHRA, CDR2 YSYEKL. V was pared by 4 bases and J by 10 bases, with 17 bases between. The CDR3 has 14 amino acids. The CDR3 spells CASSPPGQGDIQYF. The CDR3 nucleotides read TGCGCCAGCAGCCCACCAGGCCAGGGTGATATTCAGTACTTC.

This clonotype was detected many times. V usage is TRBV11-2 and J usage is TRBJ2-3; D assignment may be TRBD1 or TRBD2 (7 bases each). This CDR3 has 17 amino acids. Trimming took 7 bases from V and 0 from J, leaving 20 bases between them. Germline assignment: CDR1 SGHAT and CDR2 FQNNGV. DNA of the CDR3: TGTGCCAGCACTTCCAGGGGGTGGGGGGGCAGCACAGATACGCAGTATTTT. Residues: CASTSRGWGGSTDTQYF.

This clonotype was seen many times. This chain connects TRBV3-1 to TRBJ1-2; unclear D gene. The germline V gene has CDR1 LGHDT and CDR2 YNNKEL (reference sequence). Trimming took off 1 base at V and 7 bases at J, with 16 bases between the two ends. The length of the CDR3 is 15 residues. The chain's CDR3 is CASSQVSPPAGGYTF. CDR3 sequence (DNA): TGTGCCAGCAGCCAAGTCAGCCCCCCGGCCGGTGGCTACACCTTC.

The rearrangement links TRBV12-3 or TRBV12-4 to TRBJ2-1; 10 bases map to TRBD2. V gave up 4 bases and J gave up 7 bases; unmatched junction bases: 10. This CDR3 has 16 amino acids. CDR3 in DNA: TGTGCCAGCAGTTCTTTCAGCGGGGGGGCGGGGAATGAGCAGTTCTTC. Amino acid sequence: CASSSFSGGAGNEQFF.

The chain uses TRBV9 and TRBJ2-2, with 11 bases lining up with TRBD2. The CDR3 length is 15 residues. Per germline, CDR1 SGDLS and CDR2 YYNGEE. The ends lost 5 bases at V and 5 bases at J; junction bases unmatched: 5. The CDR3 bases are TGTGCCAGCAGTAGCGGGAGGGCCGAAACCGGGGAGCTGTTTTTT. Its protein is CASSSGRAETGELFF.

This clonotype was recorded many times. The chain couples TRBV27 to TRBJ2-1; 8 nucleotides match TRBD1. Germline V CDR1 and CDR2: MNHEY, SMNVEV (reference sequence). Trimming cost V 5 bases and J 6 bases; bases outside gene matches: 9. The CDR3 contains 15 residues. The CDR3: CASSIRQGKGNEQFF. CDR3 sequence (DNA): TGTGCCAGCAGTATCCGACAGGGGAAGGGCAATGAGCAGTTCTTC.

The sample holds many counts of this clonotype. The chain is built from TRBV12-3 or TRBV12-4 and TRBJ1-1; tentative D call: TRBD1 (5 bases). V was cut by 1 base and J by 10 bases, with 13 bases left in between. The CDR3 extends over 13 amino acids. The CDR3 bases are TGTGCCAGCAGTTTAGGAGGGGTATCAAGAGCTTTCTTT. This codes for CASSLGGVSRAFF.

The chain links TRBV5-4 to TRBJ2-3, with D tentatively TRBD2 (5 bases). V was pared by 2 bases and J by 0 bases, with 13 bases between. CDR3 length equals 16 residues. Germline V gene sequence: CDR1 SGHNT, CDR2 YYREEE (reference sequence). The CDR3 loop reads CASSFVGRTSTDTQYF. CDR3 sequence (DNA): TGTGCCAGCAGCTTCGTAGGGAGAACTAGCACAGATACGCAGTATTTT.

This clonotype was detected only a few times. The genes are TRBV3-1 and TRBJ2-5; D not certain. The V end was cut by 7 bases, the J end by 5 bases, with 8 bases between. The germline CDR1 and CDR2 sequences are LGHDT and YNNKEL (reference sequence). CDR3 length: 11 residues. The CDR3 bases are TGTGCCAGCACCCAGAAGGAGACCCAGTACTTC. Its translation: CASTQKETQYF.

This clonotype was found a few times. J is TRBJ2-1 and V is TRBV7-9; 8 nucleotides agree with TRBD2. Per germline, CDR1 SEHNR and CDR2 FQNEAQ (reference sequence). J gave up 6 bases and V 1 base, and 5 bases lay outside the gene matches. The CDR3 sequence is 15 residues long. The DNA for the CDR3 is TGTGCCAGCAGCTTAGTTAGCGGGGTTCGCAATGAGCAGTTCTTC. Protein sequence: CASSLVSGVRNEQFF.

This chain joins TRBV6-2 or TRBV6-3 and TRBJ2-1, with D perhaps being TRBD1 or TRBD2 (5 bases each). The CDR3 extends over 16 amino acids. Per germline, CDR1 MNHEY and CDR2 SVGEGT. The V end was cut by 6 bases, the J end by 4 bases, with 19 bases between. CDR3 loop: CASRNRPTGLYNEQFF. The DNA of the CDR3 is TGTGCCAGCAGAAATCGCCCCACGGGGCTATACAATGAGCAGTTCTTC.

This clonotype showed up just a few times. V is TRBV5-6 and J is TRBJ2-2; D gene unclear. V was pared by 0 bases and J by 0 bases, with 9 bases between. The CDR3 extends over 16 amino acids. Germline V gene data show CDR1 as SGHDT and CDR2 as YYEEEE. In DNA, the CDR3 is TGTGCCAGCAGCTTGGTTCCAGGTACGAACACCGGGGAGCTGTTTTTT. It yields the protein CASSLVPGTNTGELFF.

This chain joins TRBV20-1 and TRBJ1-1; tentative D call: TRBD1 (6 bases). The CDR3 spans 13 residues. The ends were cut back, 6 bases at V and 4 bases at J, with 15 bases in the middle. Germline lookup yields CDR1 DFQATT and CDR2 SNEGSKA (reference sequence). The CDR3 loop is CSALLGGTTEAFF. Written as DNA, the CDR3 is TGCAGTGCCCTCCTGGGGGGCACCACTGAAGCTTTCTTT.

In its sample, this clonotype was seen many times. The rearrangement links TRBV7-3 to TRBJ1-1, with D perhaps TRBD1 (5 bases). V lost 5 bases to trimming and J lost 4 bases, with 14 bases between them. CDR1 SGHTA and CDR2 FQGTGA come from the germline V gene. The CDR3 is 14 residues long. The CDR3 spells CASSPGAPGTEAFF. The CDR3 DNA follows: TGTGCCAGCAGCCCCGGGGCCCCCGGCACTGAAGCTTTCTTT.